The clone carrying this T cell receptor beta chain was observed many times. As yet, its antigen is unknown. Unique molecular identifiers were used in preparing the TCRbeta library. Each CDR3 protein gets one entry after TCRdb re-called the PCR reads with MiXCR. The sample includes roughly 70,000 distinct CDR3 sequences, 4.9% seen only once; the top ten take about 19%. CDR3 length equals 19 residues. The V gene's germline CDR1 is SGHAT and CDR2 FQNNGV. The ends were cut back, 5 bases at V and 2 bases at J, with 27 bases in the middle. The record originates from a study of T-cell reconstitution after alpha-beta-depleted transplantation in children. The study's findings and limits: Two months or so post-transplant, alpha-beta T cells reportedly derived from several hundred expanded graft clones. Newly produced T cells mostly provided counts and TCRbeta diversity after one year, as hyperexpanded clones declined.

V gene TRBV11-2 combines with J gene TRBJ1-2, with D perhaps TRBD1 (6 bases). This clonotype originated in a boy under two years old who had a stem cell transplant for acute myeloid leukemia, so the T cells may come from the graft donor. The sequenced sample was PBMCs, mostly from graft donor cells, obtained 180 days after TCRalphabeta/CD19-depleted stem cell transplant. Here the CDR3 reads CASSPPLPGAGEFNYGYTF. The DNA of the CDR3 is TGTGCCAGCAGCCCACCCCTCCCTGGGGCAGGGGAATTCAACTATGGCTACACCTTC.